This entry lists 22 T cell receptor beta chains sequenced from one sample in a study of blood T cell repertoires in COVID-19. Repertoires were generated with immunoSEQ multiplex PCR, while TCRdb's copy carries only in-frame clones and drops some. Of roughly 33,000 clones listed, 85% to 90% are singletons. Source material: peripheral blood. These TCRs come from a human donor in a cohort sampled during active COVID-19.

This rearrangement joins TRBV4-3 to TRBJ2-3, with a possible D match to TRBD2 (5 bases). Germline CDR1 and CDR2: LGHNA and YSLEER. The V and J ends lost 6 bases and 0 bases respectively, with 16 bases between them. CDR3 size: 16 residues. CDR3 nucleotide sequence: TGCGCCAGCAGTCAACAGAGGGATGCTAGCACAGATACGCAGTATTTT. This codes for CASSQQRDASTDTQYF.

This chain connects TRBV11-2 to TRBJ2-5; no firm D call. The length of the CDR3 is 14 residues. Trimming took off 7 bases at V and 1 base at J, with 13 bases between the two ends. Germline V gene sequence: CDR1 SGHAT, CDR2 FQNNGV. The CDR3 is CASTHWQAQETQYF. CDR3 nucleotide sequence: TGTGCCAGCACCCATTGGCAGGCCCAAGAGACCCAGTACTTC.

The chain couples TRBV7-2 to TRBJ2-3; TRBD2 agrees at 10 bases. The CDR3 totals 15 residues. Germline V gene lookup returns CDR1 SGHTA and CDR2 FQGNSA. The trim removed 5 bases at V and 2 bases at J, leaving 4 bases unmatched. This CDR3 is CASSTSGMITDTQYF. For the CDR3, the DNA is TGTGCCAGCAGCACTAGCGGGATGATCACAGATACGCAGTATTTT.

This clone has only one observation. The chain uses TRBV2 and TRBJ2-6; TRBD2 matches 7 bases. Trimming at V came to 10 bases and at J to 0 bases, leaving 9 bases not matched to a gene. The CDR3 length is 16 residues. Germline V gene data show CDR1 as SNHLY and CDR2 as FYNNEI. CDR3 sequence: CATRGGVNSGANVLTF. DNA for the CDR3: TGTGCCACCCGCGGGGGAGTGAACTCTGGGGCCAACGTCCTGACTTTC.

V and J are TRBV27 and TRBJ2-7; maybe TRBD1 (6 bases). CDR1 is MNHEY, CDR2 SMNVEV, per germline (reference sequence). The V end lost 8 bases, the J end lost 4 bases, and 15 bases lay between the germline ends. The CDR3 totals 13 residues. Here the CDR3 reads CASRPTGLYEQYF. As DNA, the CDR3 is TGTGCCAGCCGCCCGACAGGACTGTACGAGCAGTACTTC.

The genes are TRBV9 and TRBJ2-7; maybe TRBD1 (5 bases). Looked up from germline, CDR1 is SGDLS and CDR2 is YYNGEE. This CDR3 spans 14 amino acids. V gave up 1 base and J gave up 0 bases, with 8 bases separating them. The CDR3 spells CASSVTTGSYEQYF. In DNA, the CDR3 is TGTGCCAGCAGCGTAACTACAGGCTCCTACGAGCAGTACTTC.

The rearrangement joins TRBV10-1 to TRBJ1-2; TRBD1 aligns across 8 bases. Trimming cost V 0 bases and J 5 bases; bases outside gene matches: 8. CDR1 and CDR2 from the germline V gene are WNHNN and SYGVQD (reference sequence). The CDR3 covers 16 residues. CDR3 nucleotides: TGCGCCAGCAGTGAGTCTCAGGCGAGACAGGGGTATGGCTACACCTTC. Translated: CASSESQARQGYGYTF.

The gene calls are TRBV12-3 or TRBV12-4 and TRBJ1-4; D ambiguous. Trimming removed 6 bases at V and 8 bases at J, with 10 bases between. The CDR3 is made up of 12 amino acids. The CDR3 sequence: CASSQVGEKLFF. The CDR3 DNA reads as TGTGCCAGCAGCCAGGTTGGCGAAAAACTGTTTTTT.

This chain uses TRBV10-3 with TRBJ1-4; perhaps TRBD1 as D (6 bases). In germline, CDR1 is ENHRY, CDR2 SYGVKD. Trimming stripped 8 bases from V and 0 bases from J, with 7 bases between. The CDR3 contains 13 residues. CDR3 residues: CAIGTPTNEKLFF. The CDR3 DNA follows: TGTGCCATCGGGACACCAACTAATGAAAAACTGTTTTTT.

The gene calls are TRBV4-1 and TRBJ1-1; D is ambiguous. This CDR3 is 15 amino acids long. From germline, CDR1 is MGHRA and CDR2 YSYEKL. The V end lost 4 bases, the J end lost 0 bases, and 12 bases lay between the germline ends. The CDR3 is CASSLREFMNTEAFF. In nucleotides, the CDR3 is TGCGCCAGCAGCCTCCGGGAATTCATGAACACTGAAGCTTTCTTT.

This clone was detected a few times. The chain employs TRBV5-8 and TRBJ2-7, with TRBD1 identical over 10 bases. The CDR3 totals 14 residues. From germline, CDR1 is SGHTS and CDR2 YDEGEE. With V trimmed by 3 bases and J by 3 bases, 3 bases remained unmatched. The CDR3 loop reads CASSSGQGNYEQYF. For the CDR3, the DNA is TGTGCCAGCAGCTCGGGACAGGGGAACTACGAGCAGTACTTC.

This chain connects TRBV19 to TRBJ2-1, with 9 bases fitting TRBD2. The CDR3 consists of 16 residues. Per germline, CDR1 LNHDA and CDR2 SQIVND (reference sequence). After removal of 1 base from V and 3 bases from J, the junction contained 4 bases not matched to a gene. In DNA form, the CDR3 reads TGTGCCAGTAGTATAGCCTTGCGGGAGGGCTACAATGAGCAGTTCTTC. It specifies CASSIALREGYNEQFF.

This chain links TRBV6-1 with TRBJ2-7, with 7 nucleotides matching TRBD1. The V gene's germline CDR1 is MNHNS and CDR2 SASEGT. The CDR3 totals 14 residues. Losses at the gene ends were 3 bases for V and 2 bases for J; bases not matched to a gene: 4. The CDR3 sequence: CASSDTGVPYEQYF. DNA for the CDR3: TGTGCCAGCAGTGATACAGGGGTCCCCTACGAGCAGTACTTC.

The chain couples TRBV12-3 or TRBV12-4 to TRBJ2-2; D not resolved. The V and J ends lost 8 bases and 1 base respectively, with 5 bases between them. The CDR3 is made up of 12 amino acids. The DNA of the CDR3 is TGTGCCAGCGGCGGGAACACCGGGGAGCTGTTTTTT. Translation gives CASGGNTGELFF.

The rearrangement uses TRBV10-1 and TRBJ2-7; D not certain. Germline V gives CDR1 WNHNN, CDR2 SYGVQD (reference sequence). There are 15 residues in the CDR3. Trimming left V 3 bases short and J 0 bases short, with 12 bases between. The CDR3 reads CASSDPGSSSYEQYF. In DNA form, the CDR3 reads TGCGCCAGCAGTGACCCCGGTAGTAGCTCCTACGAGCAGTACTTC.

The rearrangement uses TRBV24-1 and TRBJ2-7, with D possibly matching TRBD2 (6 bases). From germline, CDR1 is KGHDR and CDR2 SFDVKD. Trimming took 4 bases from V and 1 from J, leaving 16 bases between them. The CDR3 runs 16 residues. Written as DNA, the CDR3 is TGTGCCACCAGTGAAGCGGGTCGAGGGGCGTCCTACGAGCAGTACTTC. It codes for CATSEAGRGASYEQYF.

J is TRBJ2-1 and V is TRBV2, with 9 bases fitting TRBD1. Germline CDR1 reads SNHLY; CDR2 reads FYNNEI. With 4 bases clipped from V and 3 bases from J, the junction kept 10 bases outside the gene matches. The CDR3 contains 17 residues. The DNA for the CDR3 is TGTGCCAGCAGTGCAACAGGGGGCCGGATTAACTACAATGAGCAGTTCTTC. Amino acids: CASSATGGRINYNEQFF.

V gene TRBV2 combines with J gene TRBJ1-5, with unresolved D. V was cut by 0 bases and J by 11 bases, with 14 bases left in between. CDR3 size: 14 residues. CDR1 is SNHLY, CDR2 FYNNEI, per germline. This CDR3 reads CASSEAGGERSQHF. For the CDR3, the DNA is TGTGCCAGCAGTGAAGCGGGTGGAGAAAGGTCCCAGCATTTT. Full variable domain (outside the CDR3, taken from reference TRBV2 and TRBJ1-5): EPEVTQTPSHQVTQMGQEVILRCVPISNHLYFYWYRQILGQKVEFLVSFYNNEISEKSEIFDDQFSVERPDGSNFTLKIRSTKLEDSAMYFCASSEAGGERSQHFGDGTRLSIL.

The J gene is TRBJ1-5, the V gene TRBV12-5; the match to TRBD1 covers 10 bases. V dropped 5 bases and J dropped 4; count of bases not matched to a gene: 14. Germline values: CDR1 LGHNT, CDR2 FRNRAP. This CDR3 is built from 18 residues. The CDR3 spells CASGRPTGTGDRNQPQHF. In DNA, the CDR3 is TGTGCTAGTGGTCGCCCCACCGGGACAGGGGATAGAAATCAGCCCCAGCATTTT.

The chain combines TRBV19 with TRBJ2-7, with D possibly matching TRBD1 (5 bases). Germline CDR1 and CDR2: LNHDA and SQIVND (reference sequence). There are 14 residues in the CDR3. V shed 5 bases and J shed 3 bases, with 14 bases lying between them. The CDR3: CASSVGGAGYEQYF. The CDR3 region has the DNA TGTGCCAGTAGTGTAGGTGGGGCCGGCTACGAGCAGTACTTC.

The V gene is TRBV11-2, the J gene TRBJ1-4, with D tentatively TRBD1 (5 bases). CDR3 length: 14 amino acids. Germline CDR1 and CDR2: SGHAT and FQNNGV. Trimming pared 2 bases from V and 4 bases from J, leaving 8 bases between. The chain's CDR3 is CASSLHRLNEKLFF. DNA of the CDR3: TGTGCCAGCAGCTTACACAGGCTTAATGAAAAACTGTTTTTT.

Notes on this clone: The identical CDR3 is also encoded by other nucleotide sequences in the sample. V and J are TRBV5-4 and TRBJ2-3; tentatively, D is TRBD2 (5 bases). This CDR3 has 15 residues. V gave up 3 bases and J gave up 1 base, with 12 bases separating them. Germline CDR1 reads SGHNT; CDR2 reads YYREEE (reference sequence). CDR3 coding DNA: TGTGCCAGCAGCTCCCGGGATCGGGGCACAGATACGCAGTATTTT. Translation: CASSSRDRGTDTQYF. Looking up the rest from reference TRBV5-4 and TRBJ2-3 gives the full variable domain: ETGVTQSPTHLIKTRGQQVTLRCSSQSGHNTVSWYQQALGQGPQFIFQYYREEENGRGNFPPRFSGLQFPNYSSELNVNALELDDSALYLCASSSRDRGTDTQYFGPGTRLTVL.